The 5 T cell receptor beta chains given below trace back to one sample, sequenced in a study of neurological immune-mediated disorders. One entry per CDR3 protein, called by TCRdb with MiXCR from the 5' RACE reads. The sample includes 25,000 to 30,000 distinct CDR3 sequences, under 7% of them seen just once. Material for sequencing was PBMCs. These receptors came from a woman in her fifties or sixties in good health.

There are many counts of this clonotype. The V gene is TRBV10-3, the J gene TRBJ1-1; 7 nucleotides line up with TRBD1. The J segment lost 8 bases and the V segment lost 3 bases, leaving 3 bases of the junction unmatched. Germline assignment: CDR1 ENHRY and CDR2 SYGVKD. CDR3 length: 12 amino acids. CDR3 residues: CAISEVGQEAFF. Written as DNA, the CDR3 is TGTGCCATCAGTGAAGTGGGACAGGAAGCTTTCTTT.

This clonotype was counted ten times or more. This sequence joins TRBV5-1 and TRBJ2-7; no clear D. V was pared by 1 base and J by 2 bases, with 13 bases between. Germline assignment: CDR1 SGHRS and CDR2 YFSETQ. This CDR3 spans 15 amino acids. This CDR3 reads CASSLLVGTTYEQYF. For the CDR3, the DNA is TGCGCCAGCAGCTTGCTTGTAGGAACCACCTACGAGCAGTACTTC.

This clonotype was observed at least ten times. The chain recombines TRBV7-2 with TRBJ2-2, with 7 bases aligning to TRBD1. Germline V CDR1 and CDR2: SGHTA, FQGNSA. V was clipped by 2 bases and J by 4 bases; unmatched bases: 4. This CDR3 has 15 residues. CDR3 bases: TGTGCCAGCAGCTTAAGTCAGGGGGTCACCGGGGAGCTGTTTTTT. Protein: CASSLSQGVTGELFF.

This clonotype has a count of ten or more. This chain joins TRBV5-4 and TRBJ1-1; D gene ambiguous. The CDR3 length is 16 residues. The V and J ends lost 2 bases and 0 bases respectively, with 14 bases between them. Germline V CDR1 and CDR2: SGHNT, YYREEE (reference sequence). The CDR3 bases are TGTGCCAGCAGCTTCCTTCAGGCCAGCATGAACACTGAAGCTTTCTTT. It yields the protein CASSFLQASMNTEAFF.

This clonotype appeared many times. J is TRBJ1-1 and V is TRBV19; TRBD1 matches 10 bases. The CDR3 is 13 residues long. Germline loops: CDR1 LNHDA, CDR2 SQIVND (reference sequence). V lost 4 bases to trimming and J lost 11 bases; unmatched junction nucleotides: 7. The CDR3 reads CASSTQTGGSAFF. The CDR3 nucleotides read TGTGCCAGTAGTACCCAGACAGGGGGCTCGGCTTTCTTT.